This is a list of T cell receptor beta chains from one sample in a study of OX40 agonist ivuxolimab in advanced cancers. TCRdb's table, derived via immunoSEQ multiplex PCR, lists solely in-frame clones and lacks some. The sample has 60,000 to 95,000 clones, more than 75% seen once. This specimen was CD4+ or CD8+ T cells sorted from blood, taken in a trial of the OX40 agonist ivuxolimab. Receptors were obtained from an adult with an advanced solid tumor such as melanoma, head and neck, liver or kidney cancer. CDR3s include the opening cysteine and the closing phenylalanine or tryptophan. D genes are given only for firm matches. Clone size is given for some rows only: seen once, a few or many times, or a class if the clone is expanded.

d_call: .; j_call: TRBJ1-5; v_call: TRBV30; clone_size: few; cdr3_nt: TGTGCCTGGGGGCGACAAAGGGGCAATCAGCCCCAGCATTTT; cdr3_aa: CAWGRQRGNQPQHF
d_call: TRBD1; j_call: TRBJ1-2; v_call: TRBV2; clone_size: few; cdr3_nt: TGTGCCAGCAGGGGGACAGTTGGCTACACCTTC; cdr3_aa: CASRGTVGYTF
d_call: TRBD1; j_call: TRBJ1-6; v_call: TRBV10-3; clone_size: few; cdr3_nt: TGTGCCACCGGGACAGGGGAAAATTCACCCCTCCACTTT; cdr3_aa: CATGTGENSPLHF
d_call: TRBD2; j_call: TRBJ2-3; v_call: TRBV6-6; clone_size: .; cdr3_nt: TGTGCCAGCAGGGACCTTAGCGGGAGCTTCACAGATACGCAGTATTTT; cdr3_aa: CASRDLSGSFTDTQYF
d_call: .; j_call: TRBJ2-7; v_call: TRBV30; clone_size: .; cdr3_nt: TGTGCCTGGAGTGTGACCTACGAGCAGTACTTC; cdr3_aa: CAWSVTYEQYF
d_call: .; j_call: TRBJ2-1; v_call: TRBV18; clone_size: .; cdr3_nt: TGTGCCAGCTCACCGCAGACAGGTGAGCAGTTCTTC; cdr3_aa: CASSPQTGEQFF
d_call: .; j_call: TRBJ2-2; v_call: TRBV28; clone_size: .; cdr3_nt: TGTGCCAGCAAGGTTGGGGAGGCCGGGGAGCTGTTTTTT; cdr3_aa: CASKVGEAGELFF
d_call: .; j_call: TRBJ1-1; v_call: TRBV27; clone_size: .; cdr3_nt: TGTGCCAGCAGTCACGATGCCCTTAAGGGGTGGGTCACTGAAGCTTTCTTT; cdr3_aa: CASSHDALKGWVTEAFF
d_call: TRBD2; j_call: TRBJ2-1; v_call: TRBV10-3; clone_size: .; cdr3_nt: TGTGCCATCAGTGAGTCGAGCGGGGGGACGATTGAGCAGTTCTTC; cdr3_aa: CAISESSGGTIEQFF
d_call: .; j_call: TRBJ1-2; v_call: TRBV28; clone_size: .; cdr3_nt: TGTGCCAGCAGTTTATTAGTGGATAGTAATGGCTACACCTTC; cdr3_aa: CASSLLVDSNGYTF
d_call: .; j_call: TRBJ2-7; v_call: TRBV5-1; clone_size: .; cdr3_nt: TGCGCCAGCAGCTTGGCAGGGAGTGGGAAGGAATACGAGCAGTACTTC; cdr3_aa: CASSLAGSGKEYEQYF
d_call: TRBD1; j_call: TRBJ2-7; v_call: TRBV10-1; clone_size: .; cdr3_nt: TGCGCCAGCAGTGATCTTGGGACAGGGGCGTACGAGCAGTACTTC; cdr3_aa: CASSDLGTGAYEQYF
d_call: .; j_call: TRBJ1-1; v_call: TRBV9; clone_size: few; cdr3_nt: TGTGCCAGCAGCGTAGTTGGGGTGAACACTGAAGCTTTCTTT; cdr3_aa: CASSVVGVNTEAFF
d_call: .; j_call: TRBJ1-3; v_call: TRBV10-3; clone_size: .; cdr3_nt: TGTGCCATCAGTGAGGGGTCTAGGAGCTCTGGAAACACCATATATTTT; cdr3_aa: CAISEGSRSSGNTIYF
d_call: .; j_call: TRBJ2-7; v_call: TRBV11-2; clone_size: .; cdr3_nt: TGTGCCAGCAGCTTAGTTAACATCGGGGTGGGAATGTACGAGCAGTACTTC; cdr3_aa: CASSLVNIGVGMYEQYF
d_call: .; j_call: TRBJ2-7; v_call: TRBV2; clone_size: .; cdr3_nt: TGTGCCAGCAGTGAAGGGACAATATCCCACGAGCAGTACTTC; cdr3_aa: CASSEGTISHEQYF
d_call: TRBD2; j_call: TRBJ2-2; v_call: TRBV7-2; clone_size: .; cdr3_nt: TGTGCCAGCAGCTTAGCCGGACTAGCGGGTGGTACCGGGGAGCTGTTTTTT; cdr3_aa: CASSLAGLAGGTGELFF
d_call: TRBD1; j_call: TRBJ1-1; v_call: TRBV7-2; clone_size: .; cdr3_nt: TGTGCCAGCAGCTTAGGAGGAACAGGGGGATCATACACTGAAGCTTTCTTT; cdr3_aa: CASSLGGTGGSYTEAFF
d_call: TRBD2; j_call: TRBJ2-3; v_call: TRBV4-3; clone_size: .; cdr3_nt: TGCGCCAGCAGCCAAGGGTGGGCCGGAGGTAGCGGGATAGTCACAGATACGCAGTATTTT; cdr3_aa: CASSQGWAGGSGIVTDTQYF
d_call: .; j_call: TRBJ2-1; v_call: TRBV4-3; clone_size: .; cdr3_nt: TGCGCCAGCAGCGGAACAGTGGGCGGTGAGCAGTTCTTC; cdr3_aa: CASSGTVGGEQFF
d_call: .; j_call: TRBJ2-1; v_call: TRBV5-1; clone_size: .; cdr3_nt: TGCGCCAGCAGTACCTTAGGGGACTACAATGAGCAGTTCTTC; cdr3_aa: CASSTLGDYNEQFF
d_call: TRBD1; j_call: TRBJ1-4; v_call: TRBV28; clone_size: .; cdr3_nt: TGTGCCAGCAGCCCAAACCGACAGGGGAAACTGTTTTTT; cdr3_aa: CASSPNRQGKLFF